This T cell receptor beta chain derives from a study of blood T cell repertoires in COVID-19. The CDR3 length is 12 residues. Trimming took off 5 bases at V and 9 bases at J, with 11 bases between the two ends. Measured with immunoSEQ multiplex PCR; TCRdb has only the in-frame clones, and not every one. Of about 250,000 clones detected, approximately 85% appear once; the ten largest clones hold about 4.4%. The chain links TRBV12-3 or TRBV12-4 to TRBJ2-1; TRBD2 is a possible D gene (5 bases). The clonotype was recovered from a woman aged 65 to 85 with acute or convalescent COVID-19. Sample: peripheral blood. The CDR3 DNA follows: TGTGCCAGCAGTGTCGGGGTGGGTGAGCAGTTCTTC. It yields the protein CASSVGVGEQFF.